These 24 T cell receptor beta chains were sequenced from one sample in a study of low-dose radiotherapy and immunotherapy resistance in tumors. With TRAV- and TRBV-specific primers, first-strand cDNA was made, covering the alpha and beta chains. Using a constant-region primer together with a V-primer adapter, TCRs were subjected to 15 to 20 PCR cycles of amplification. TCRdb recomputed calls from the reads with MiXCR, one row per CDR3 protein. The sample has just over 90,000 distinct CDR3 sequences; roughly 20% are singletons. Time point specified: after trial treatment. This sample's treatment: LDRT plus nivolumab, ipilimumab, low-dose cyclophosphamide and aspirin (RACIN trial). Specimen: PBMCs, collected after low-dose radiotherapy plus immunotherapy. The receptors were gathered from a female donor with ovarian cancer.

This clonotype was recorded many times. The J gene is TRBJ2-7, the V gene TRBV4-2, with D maybe TRBD1 (6 bases). Trimming shortened V by 4 bases and J by 0 bases, and 10 bases separated the two germline ends. Germline V gene sequence: CDR1 LGHNA, CDR2 YNFKEQ. The CDR3 has 14 residues. The CDR3 loop reads CASSLRTDSYEQYF. For the CDR3, the DNA is TGTGCCAGCAGCCTAAGGACAGACTCCTACGAGCAGTACTTC.

This chain uses TRBV20-1 with TRBJ2-2, with 8 bases that match TRBD2. The length of the CDR3 is 17 residues. V lost 3 bases to trimming and J lost 3 bases; unmatched junction nucleotides: 12. Per germline, CDR1 DFQATT and CDR2 SNEGSKA (reference sequence). The CDR3: CSASGSVSGEYTGELFF. The CDR3 DNA reads as TGCAGTGCTAGTGGTAGTGTTAGCGGGGAATACACCGGGGAGCTGTTTTTT.

This clonotype has at least ten counts. The V call is TRBV6-2 or TRBV6-3, the J call TRBJ2-2; TRBD1 matches at 9 bases. With 0 bases clipped from V and 4 bases from J, the junction kept 9 bases outside the gene matches. The CDR3 is 18 residues long. Germline V lookup: CDR1 MNHEY, CDR2 SVGEGT. The CDR3 reads CASSYSGTGTVGTGELFF. The DNA for the CDR3 is TGTGCCAGCAGTTACTCGGGGACAGGGACAGTGGGCACCGGGGAGCTGTTTTTT.

This clonotype was detected ten times or more. The junction departs from germline at one end; a sequencing error may be responsible. The V call is TRBV20-1, the J call TRBJ2-7; 7 bases line up with TRBD2. CDR3 length: 11 amino acids. Germline V gene sequence: CDR1 DFQATT, CDR2 SNEGSKA (reference sequence). CDR3 in DNA: TGCAGTGCTAGAGACACAACTAGCGAGACTTTC. Translation: CSARDTTSETF.

Turning to this clonotype: One base away lies a much larger clone, so this may be a sequencing read error. This chain uses TRBV7-3 with TRBJ2-2; D is uncertain. The CDR3 is made up of 14 amino acids. Germline V lookup: CDR1 SGHTA, CDR2 FQGTGA. CDR3 DNA sequence: TGTGTCAGCACCGACTTCGCGAACACCGGGGAGCTGTTTTTT. It is translated as CVSTDFANTGELFF.

The chain has TRBV12-3 or TRBV12-4 and TRBJ2-7; 7 bases are a match to TRBD2. This CDR3 is 14 amino acids long. V was pared by 5 bases and J by 5 bases, with 9 bases of the junction left unmatched. DNA of the CDR3: TGTGCCAGCAGTCCCGGGGGGACCAGCCACGAGCAGTACTTC. Protein: CASSPGGTSHEQYF.

The chain couples TRBV20-1 to TRBJ1-6; no definite D call. Germline-derived CDR1 and CDR2 are DFQATT and SNEGSKA (reference sequence). This CDR3 is 14 amino acids long. Between the trimmed V and J ends, which lost 5 bases and 0 bases, there was a span of 8 bases. Here the CDR3 DNA reads TGCAGTGCTCCTCGGGGCTCCTATAATTCACCCCTCCACTTT. It is translated as CSAPRGSYNSPLHF.

This clonotype was picked up many times. V gene TRBV5-1 combines with J gene TRBJ1-2; TRBD1 is a possible D gene (5 bases). The V gene's germline CDR1 is SGHRS and CDR2 YFSETQ. There are 13 residues in the CDR3. Trimming stripped 4 bases from V and 7 bases from J, with 14 bases between. CDR3 sequence: CASSLGGSGGYTF. The DNA for the CDR3 is TGCGCCAGCAGCCTGGGGGGATCCGGTGGCTACACCTTC.

There are many counts of this clonotype. The chain is built from TRBV18 and TRBJ2-6; the match to TRBD1 covers 9 bases. This CDR3 has 18 amino acids. Germline assignment: CDR1 KGHSH and CDR2 LQKENI. V was pared by 3 bases and J by 0 bases, with 6 bases of the junction left unmatched. The CDR3 is CASSPLRTGVSGANVLTF. In DNA form, the CDR3 reads TGTGCCAGCTCACCTCTGCGGACAGGGGTCTCTGGGGCCAACGTCCTGACTTTC.

Many counts were recorded for this clonotype. The V call is TRBV15, the J call TRBJ2-7; perhaps D is TRBD1 or TRBD2 (6 bases each). V lost 1 base to trimming and J lost 3 bases, with 13 bases between them. CDR1 is LNHNV and CDR2 is YYDKDF in the germline V gene (reference sequence). CDR3 length: 15 residues. The CDR3 DNA is TGTGCCACCAGCAGAGCCAGGAGGGGGAACTACGAGCAGTACTTC. It is translated as CATSRARRGNYEQYF.

This clonotype came up many times. The genes are TRBV28 and TRBJ2-1; D remains ambiguous. Germline assignment: CDR1 MDHEN and CDR2 SYDVKM. The V and J ends lost 2 bases and 0 bases respectively, with 5 bases between them. The CDR3 totals 14 residues. The chain's CDR3 is CASSLIGSYNEQFF. The CDR3, as DNA: TGTGCCAGCAGTTTAATTGGCTCCTACAATGAGCAGTTCTTC.

This clonotype was counted ten times or more. This rearrangement joins TRBV12-3 or TRBV12-4 to TRBJ1-2, with D unclear. The V and J ends lost 6 bases and 3 bases respectively, with 8 bases between them. This CDR3 comprises 12 residues. CDR3 sequence reads: CASRRSDYGYTF. In nucleotides, the CDR3 is TGTGCCAGCAGGAGATCGGACTATGGCTACACCTTC.

This clonotype was detected many times. This chain links TRBV25-1 with TRBJ2-1, with D hard to call. The CDR3 runs 17 residues. Germline CDR1 reads MGHDK; CDR2 reads SYGVNS. With 10 bases removed from V and 7 bases from J, the gap between germline ends came to 29 bases. CDR3 region: CATKKERVARILNEQFF. CDR3 in DNA: TGTGCCACCAAAAAGGAAAGGGTAGCACGAATCCTGAATGAGCAGTTCTTC. The entire variable domain, with the rest obtained from reference TRBV25-1 and TRBJ2-1, is as follows: EADIYQTPRYLVIGTGKKITLECSQTMGHDKMYWYQQDPGMELHLIHYSYGVNSTEKGDLSSESTVSRIRTEHFPLTLESARPSHTSQYLCATKKERVARILNEQFFGPGTRLTVL.

V and J are TRBV7-2 and TRBJ2-1; possible D gene TRBD2, 6 bases. This CDR3 is 15 amino acids long. CDR1 is SGHTA and CDR2 is FQGNSA in the germline V gene. V was pared by 3 bases and J by 4 bases, with 13 bases between. The CDR3: CASSLGLARYNEQFF. CDR3 DNA: TGTGCCAGCAGCTTGGGGCTAGCGAGATACAATGAGCAGTTCTTC.

This clonotype came up many times. V gene TRBV7-2 combines with J gene TRBJ2-6; D is uncertain. Looked up from germline, CDR1 is SGHTA and CDR2 is FQGNSA. With 0 bases removed from V and 2 bases from J, the gap between germline ends came to 5 bases. The CDR3 is 15 residues long. The DNA of the CDR3 is TGTGCCAGCAGCTTAGCCTACCCTGGGGCCAACGTCCTGACTTTC. This gives the protein CASSLAYPGANVLTF. Looking up the rest from reference TRBV7-2 and TRBJ2-6 gives the full variable domain: GAGVSQSPSNKVTEKGKDVELRCDPISGHTALYWYRQSLGQGLEFLIYFQGNSAPDKSGLPSDRFSAERTGGSVSTLTIQRTQQEDSAVYLCASSLAYPGANVLTFGAGSRLTVL.

About this clonotype: A far bigger clonotype differs at one base, so this is likely a read error. The chain uses TRBV23-1 and TRBJ2-1; 8 bases are a match to TRBD1. TRBV23-1 is an ORF; its function is uncertain. The CDR3 contains 18 residues. Trimming took 0 bases from V and 10 from J; bases not matched to a gene: 17. In nucleotides, the CDR3 is TGCGCCAGCAGTCAATCGATAGGACAGGGTGATAGCTCCTACGAGCAGTTCTTC. Its translation is CASSQSIGQGDSSYEQFF.

Concerning this clonotype itself: The limits of the CDR3 on the DNA are not certain, so only TCRdb's listed CDR3 is given. This rearrangement joins TRBV6-2 or TRBV6-3 to TRBJ2-2; the D segment call TRBD2 is taken from the table without a DNA check. The CDR3 is 15 residues long, ends included. Per germline, CDR1 MNHEY and CDR2 SVGEGT. The chain's CDR3 is CASSGGTNTGELFFF.

This clonotype was detected many times. This chain uses TRBV12-3 or TRBV12-4 with TRBJ1-6; the match to TRBD1 covers 10 bases. This CDR3 spans 13 amino acids. V was pared by 6 bases and J by 7 bases, with 0 bases of the junction left unmatched. In DNA form, the CDR3 reads TGTGCCAGCAGGGGACAGGGGAATTCACCCCTCCACTTT. Its protein is CASRGQGNSPLHF.

This clonotype appeared many times. The V gene is TRBV18, the J gene TRBJ2-3, with 7 bases matching TRBD1. The CDR3 sequence is 15 residues long. V lost 3 bases, J lost 1 base, and 4 bases stayed unmatched. Germline V gene lookup returns CDR1 KGHSH and CDR2 LQKENI. The CDR3 DNA sequence: TGTGCCAGCTCACCCGGACAGGTGGGCACAGATACGCAGTATTTT. Translating it yields CASSPGQVGTDTQYF.

This clonotype was seen ten or more times. The chain has TRBV21-1 and TRBJ2-7; TRBD1, the D gene given by the table, was not confirmed from the DNA. TRBV21-1 is described as a pseudogene. This CDR3 comprises 12 residues. CDR3 sequence reads: CASSKTGYEQYF. The CDR3 DNA reads TGTGCCAGCAGCAAGACAGGGTACGAGCAGTACTTC.

Regarding this clonotype: A read error may be the cause here, since a much bigger clone is one base away. This rearrangement joins TRBV4-3 to TRBJ2-1; 10 bases agree with TRBD1. The CDR3 has 16 amino acids. Looked up from germline, CDR1 is LGHNA and CDR2 is YSLEER. The CDR3 region has the DNA TGCGCCAGCGGCCAGGAGACCGGGACAGGGGTCAATGAGCAGTTCTTC. Its translation: CASGQETGTGVNEQFF.

Many counts were recorded for this clonotype. The chain is built from TRBV7-6 and TRBJ2-5; D is uncertain. Trimming removed 1 base at V and 4 bases at J, with 10 bases between. The length of the CDR3 is 14 residues. CDR1 and CDR2 from the germline V gene are SGHVS and FNYEAQ. For the CDR3, the DNA is TGTGCCAGCAGCTTAGGGCAGTCAGCAGAGACCCAGTACTTC. This encodes CASSLGQSAETQYF. Based on the CDR3 plus reference TRBV7-6 and TRBJ2-5, the full variable domain is GAGVSQSPRYKVTKRGQDVALRCDPISGHVSLYWYRQALGQGPEFLTYFNYEAQQDKSGLPNDRFSAERPEGSISTLTIQRTEQRDSAMYRCASSLGQSAETQYFGPGTRLLVL.

This clonotype has just a few counts. Only one base separates this from a far larger clonotype, so it likely reflects a read error. The CDR3 nucleotides read TGTGCCAACAGTTCGTCGGAGCCGGGACGACCTGCCGGGGAGCTGTTTTTT. Translation: CANSSSEPGRPAGELFF. The V gene is TRBV6-2 or TRBV6-3, the J gene TRBJ2-2; D assignment may be TRBD1 or TRBD2 (5 bases each). The CDR3 length is 17 residues. Germline-derived CDR1 and CDR2 are MNHEY and SVGEGT.

The sample holds a few counts of this clonotype. The J gene is TRBJ2-7, the V gene TRBV3-1, with a tentative D call TRBD1 (5 bases). Germline V lookup: CDR1 LGHDT, CDR2 YNNKEL (reference sequence). This CDR3 has 17 residues. Trimming left V 1 base short and J 2 bases short, with 18 bases between. CDR3 protein: CASSQARSTAKAYEQYF. The CDR3 DNA reads as TGTGCCAGCAGCCAAGCCCGATCGACAGCTAAAGCCTACGAGCAGTACTTC.